This T cell receptor (beta chain) comes out of a study of cytomegalovirus exposure and HLA in healthy donors. As for the study in general: The approximately 120 validation repertoires were reported in a later analysis to have been generated on the same platform as the roughly 670 first-cohort repertoires.

Sequencing used immunoSEQ multiplex PCR; TCRdb keeps in-frame clones, though not all of them. Seen here are about 200,000 clones, roughly 91% observed once, and the top ten hold 2% to 2.5%. V was shortened by 1 base and J by 7 bases, with 15 bases between the two germline ends. The CDR3 has 14 residues. Germline lookup yields CDR1 SGHDT and CDR2 YYEEEE. The sample consisted of PBMCs. This clonotype originated in a woman aged 18-29 years in good health and CMV-seropositive. The genes are TRBV5-6 and TRBJ2-7, with D perhaps TRBD2 (5 bases). The CDR3 spells CASSLQLYPGEQYF. In nucleotides, the CDR3 is TGTGCCAGCAGCTTGCAGCTCTACCCGGGGGAGCAGTACTTC.